Sequencing of this TCR beta chain was carried out in a study of blood T cell repertoires in COVID-19. Across the study: Sources were T cells, B-cell-depleted T cells, or PBMCs; the material itself was cDNA or gDNA.

Two negative PCRs, clearance, or symptom resolution had been documented for recovered Cohort 3 donors. Trimming shortened V by 5 bases and J by 1 base, and 8 bases separated the two germline ends. This CDR3 has 13 amino acids. The assay was immunoSEQ multiplex PCR, and TCRdb's table has in-frame clones only and misses some. The sample lists 300,000 to 400,000 clones, roughly nine tenths occurring once. The rearrangement links TRBV12-3 or TRBV12-4 to TRBJ1-1, with a tentative D call TRBD1 (5 bases). This TCR was recovered from a man younger than 30 who had recovered from COVID-19. Sequencing used PBMCs or T cells enriched from blood (not recorded which). CDR3 sequence reads: CASSRQQNTEAFF. CDR3 DNA: TGTGCCAGCAGTAGACAGCAGAACACTGAAGCTTTCTTT.